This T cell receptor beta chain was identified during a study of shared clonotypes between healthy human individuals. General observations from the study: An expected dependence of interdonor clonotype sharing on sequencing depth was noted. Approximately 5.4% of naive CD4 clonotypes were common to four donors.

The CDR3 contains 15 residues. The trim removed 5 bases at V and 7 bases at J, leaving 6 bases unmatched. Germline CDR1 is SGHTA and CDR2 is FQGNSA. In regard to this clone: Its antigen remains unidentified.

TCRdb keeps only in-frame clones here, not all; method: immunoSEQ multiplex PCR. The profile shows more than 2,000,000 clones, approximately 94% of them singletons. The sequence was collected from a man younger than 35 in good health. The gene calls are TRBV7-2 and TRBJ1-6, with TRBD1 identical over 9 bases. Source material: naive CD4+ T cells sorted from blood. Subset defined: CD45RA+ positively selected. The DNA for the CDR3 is TGTGCCAGCAGCCAGGGGGACAGGGAAAATTCACCCCTCCACTTT. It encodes CASSQGDRENSPLHF.